The clone carrying this T cell receptor beta chain was seen only a few times. The data are from a study of cytomegalovirus exposure and HLA in healthy donors. PCR employed 60 Vbeta and 13 Jbeta primers. Clones were read by immunoSEQ multiplex PCR, and TCRdb kept only the in-frame ones, dropping some. Of fewer than 45,000 clones in the sample, about two thirds were seen once. The CDR3 extends over 14 amino acids. The V end was cut by 8 bases, the J end by 1 base, with 14 bases between. CDR1 and CDR2 (germline): SNHLY, FYNNEI. The material sequenced was PBMCs. The chain recombines TRBV2 with TRBJ1-1; possibly TRBD1 for D (5 bases). This receptor was obtained from a woman in her 30s in good health and CMV-seronegative. The CDR3 DNA reads TGTGCCAGCCGGGGGGGAATTGGGAACACTGAAGCTTTCTTT. Translation: CASRGGIGNTEAFF.